A single sample gave rise to the 27 T cell receptor beta chains below, sequenced in a study of T cell repertoires in cytomegalovirus infection. TCRdb re-called the reads through MiXCR, storing one row per CDR3 protein. The profile shows around 210,000 distinct CDR3 sequences, about 5.9% of them singletons. The sequenced sample was PBMCs. These receptors all stem from a human donor in good health (CMV status not recorded). Some clones in this sample may be carry-over from other donors' samples.

In this sample, this clonotype turned up a few times. The chain combines TRBV28 with TRBJ1-1; D gene ambiguous. Germline CDR1 and CDR2: MDHEN and SYDVKM. CDR3 length: 13 amino acids. The V and J ends lost 6 bases and 8 bases respectively, with 16 bases between them. The CDR3 nucleotides read TGTGCCAGCAGGAGAACTTGGGGTTCAGAAGCTTTCTTT. Translation gives CASRRTWGSEAFF.

This clonotype came up many times. The V call is TRBV12-3 or TRBV12-4, the J call TRBJ1-1, with D unresolved. V shed 3 bases and J shed 1 base, with 12 bases lying between them. This CDR3 comprises 15 residues. The CDR3 protein is CASSFVRGGNTEAFF. CDR3 sequence (DNA): TGTGCCAGCAGTTTTGTTCGGGGAGGGAACACTGAAGCTTTCTTT.

There are many counts of this clonotype. The chain links TRBV6-2 or TRBV6-3 to TRBJ2-7; D is perhaps TRBD2 (5 bases). V gave up 6 bases and J gave up 2 bases, with 11 bases separating them. This CDR3 contains 13 residues. From germline, CDR1 is MNHEY and CDR2 SVGEGT. CDR3 sequence reads: CASSRERTYEQYF. In DNA, the CDR3 is TGTGCCAGCAGCCGGGAACGGACCTACGAGCAGTACTTC.

In this sample, this clonotype turned up many times. V usage is TRBV7-2 and J usage is TRBJ1-5; weak D call: TRBD1 (5 bases). V shed 1 base and J shed 5 bases, with 9 bases lying between them. Germline V gene data show CDR1 as SGHTA and CDR2 as FQGNSA. The CDR3 runs 14 residues. The CDR3 protein is CASSLVLGDQPQHF. The DNA for the CDR3 is TGTGCCAGCAGCTTAGTTTTGGGGGATCAGCCCCAGCATTTT.

This clonotype was recorded many times. The gene calls are TRBV4-1 and TRBJ2-5, with TRBD2 matching 8 bases. This CDR3 is 13 amino acids long. The V gene end was trimmed by 4 bases and the J gene end by 2 bases; junction bases not matched to a gene: 0. Germline V lookup: CDR1 MGHRA, CDR2 YSYEKL. CDR3 loop: CASSPGGQETQYF. The CDR3 bases are TGCGCCAGCAGCCCGGGGGGGCAAGAGACCCAGTACTTC.

At least ten counts were recorded for this clonotype. The J gene is TRBJ1-1, the V gene TRBV5-1, with unresolved D. The CDR3 totals 14 residues. Germline CDR1 and CDR2: SGHRS and YFSETQ. The germline V and J ends were trimmed by 2 bases and 1 base, with 9 bases remaining between them. The CDR3: CASSFRSGNTEAFF. DNA for the CDR3: TGCGCCAGCAGCTTTAGGAGTGGGAACACTGAAGCTTTCTTT. Together with reference TRBV5-1 and TRBJ1-1, the CDR3 gives the full variable domain: KAGVTQTPRYLIKTRGQQVTLSCSPISGHRSVSWYQQTPGQGLQFLFEYFSETQRNKGNFPGRFSGRQFSNSRSEMNVSTLELGDSALYLCASSFRSGNTEAFFGQGTRLTVV.

In its sample, this clonotype was seen many times. The CDR3 region is CASSLNPAGVSYNEQFF. The DNA of the CDR3 is TGTGCCAGCAGCTTAAATCCAGCAGGGGTCTCCTACAATGAGCAGTTCTTC. The chain joins TRBV7-2 to TRBJ2-1, with a weak D call TRBD1 (6 bases). CDR3 length: 17 amino acids. The germline V and J ends were trimmed by 2 bases and 0 bases, with 14 bases remaining between them. Germline assignment: CDR1 SGHTA and CDR2 FQGNSA.

This clonotype appeared many times. The chain recombines TRBV19 with TRBJ2-1; D gene ambiguous. The CDR3 length is 13 residues. The V gene lost 5 bases and the J gene lost 15 bases, with 20 bases spanning the gap. CDR1 LNHDA and CDR2 SQIVND come from the germline V gene (reference sequence). The CDR3 here is CASSPTDLGSPFF. In DNA form, the CDR3 reads TGTGCCAGTAGTCCAACGGACCTTGGCAGCCCGTTCTTC.

This clonotype was counted between two and nine times. J is TRBJ2-7 and V is TRBV14, with D perhaps matching TRBD1 (6 bases). Germline CDR1 is SGHDN and CDR2 is FVKESK. Trimming cost V 2 bases and J 2 bases, with 10 bases left between them. This CDR3 comprises 14 residues. The CDR3 spells CASSQFSGAYEQYF. The DNA for the CDR3 is TGTGCCAGCAGCCAATTCTCAGGGGCCTACGAGCAGTACTTC.

Many counts were recorded for this clonotype. The gene calls are TRBV7-9 and TRBJ2-6; D perhaps matches TRBD1 (5 bases). Between the trimmed V and J ends, which lost 1 base and 1 base, there was a span of 5 bases. CDR1 is SEHNR, CDR2 FQNEAQ, per germline (reference sequence). This CDR3 is built from 15 residues. The DNA of the CDR3 is TGTGCCAGCAGCTTAGACAGGTCTGGGGCCAACGTCCTGACTTTC. Translated, it gives CASSLDRSGANVLTF.

This clonotype was observed many times. The V and J genes are TRBV20-1 and TRBJ2-5; 7 bases align to TRBD2. The CDR3 is made up of 15 amino acids. Germline CDR1 reads DFQATT; CDR2 reads SNEGSKA (reference sequence). After removal of 4 bases from V and 5 bases from J, the junction contained 13 bases not matched to a gene. The CDR3 sequence is CSAKTRDYRRETQYF. The CDR3 nucleotides read TGCAGTGCTAAAACACGGGACTATCGACGGGAGACCCAGTACTTC.

This clonotype was seen repeatedly, ten times or more. The chain carries TRBV6-2 or TRBV6-3 and TRBJ1-5; the match to TRBD1 covers 10 bases. This CDR3 spans 17 amino acids. V gave up 1 base and J gave up 4 bases; unmatched junction bases: 7. Germline V gene sequence: CDR1 MNHEY, CDR2 SVGEGT. CDR3 bases: TGTGCCAGCAGTTACTATGGGACAGGGGATACGAATCAGCCCCAGCATTTT. This sequence encodes CASSYYGTGDTNQPQHF.

In its sample, this clonotype was seen a few times. This chain joins TRBV30 and TRBJ2-7; no clear D. Germline lookup yields CDR1 GTSNPN and CDR2 SVGIG (reference sequence). V was pared by 1 base and J by 4 bases, with 8 bases between. This CDR3 is 12 amino acids long. Here the CDR3 reads CAWSEWEYEQYF. The CDR3 nucleotides are TGTGCCTGGAGTGAGTGGGAATACGAGCAGTACTTC.

The rearrangement uses TRBV29-1 and TRBJ2-7, with D perhaps given as TRBD1 or TRBD2 (5 bases each). Per the germline V gene, CDR1 is SQVTM and CDR2 is ANQGSEA. The V and J ends lost 4 bases and 3 bases respectively, with 19 bases between them. This CDR3 spans 15 amino acids. The CDR3 bases are TGCAGCGTTGGATGGACCGGGACCGAAGACTACGAGCAGTACTTC. Translation: CSVGWTGTEDYEQYF.

This clonotype has a count of ten or more. This chain connects TRBV28 to TRBJ2-5; D gene ambiguous. CDR3 length: 12 amino acids. The germline CDR1 and CDR2 sequences are MDHEN and SYDVKM. V dropped 5 bases and J dropped 4 bases, with 8 bases sitting between them. The CDR3, as DNA: TGTGCCAGCAGTCTATTAGTAGAGACCCAGTACTTC. Its translation is CASSLLVETQYF. Based on the CDR3 plus reference TRBV28 and TRBJ2-5, the full variable domain is DVKVTQSSRYLVKRTGEKVFLECVQDMDHENMFWYRQDPGLGLRLIYFSYDVKMKEKGDIPEGYSVSREKKERFSLILESASTNQTSMYLCASSLLVETQYFGPGTRLLVL.

This clonotype was seen repeatedly, ten times or more. This rearrangement joins TRBV7-9 to TRBJ2-5; a possible D gene is TRBD1 (6 bases). Trimming stripped 7 bases from V and 1 base from J, with 16 bases between. This CDR3 comprises 15 residues. CDR1 is SEHNR and CDR2 is FQNEAQ in the germline V gene (reference sequence). The CDR3 is CASNLGGQLQETQYF. Written as DNA, the CDR3 is TGTGCCAGCAACTTGGGTGGACAGCTCCAAGAGACCCAGTACTTC.

This clonotype was counted ten times or more. The DNA for the CDR3 is TGCGCCAGCAGCCAAGTAGGACAGGATGACGAGCAGTACTTC. Encoded protein: CASSQVGQDDEQYF. This chain uses TRBV4-1 with TRBJ2-7; 7 bases align to TRBD1. V was pared by 1 base and J by 5 bases, with 5 bases of the junction left unmatched. Germline-derived CDR1 and CDR2 are MGHRA and YSYEKL. The CDR3 has 14 amino acids.

In its sample, this clonotype was seen many times. This sequence joins TRBV28 and TRBJ2-6; D perhaps matches TRBD2 (6 bases). Trimming shortened V by 0 bases and J by 3 bases, and 6 bases separated the two germline ends. Germline CDR1 reads MDHEN; CDR2 reads SYDVKM. The CDR3 runs to 15 residues. CDR3 residues: CASSLWGGGANVLTF. The CDR3 nucleotides read TGTGCCAGCAGTTTATGGGGGGGTGGGGCCAACGTCCTGACTTTC.

This clonotype showed up many times. The chain couples TRBV3-1 to TRBJ1-4; 7 positions match TRBD1. Germline CDR1 is LGHDT and CDR2 is YNNKEL (reference sequence). The length of the CDR3 is 16 residues. After removal of 5 bases from V and 7 bases from J, the junction contained 13 bases not matched to a gene. CDR3 loop: CASSSGQQGGLEKLFF. CDR3 DNA sequence: TGTGCCAGCAGCTCAGGCCAGCAGGGGGGCCTTGAAAAACTGTTTTTT.

This clonotype appeared many times. The chain has TRBV7-9 and TRBJ1-1; D perhaps matches TRBD1 (5 bases). CDR3 length: 14 amino acids. Trimming removed 5 bases from V and 5 bases from J, with 15 bases in between. Germline CDR1 reads SEHNR; CDR2 reads FQNEAQ (reference sequence). The DNA for the CDR3 is TGTGCCAGCAGCCCGGGGCTTGGAGAAACTGAAGCTTTCTTT. Protein: CASSPGLGETEAFF. Using reference TRBV7-9 and TRBJ1-1 for the parts outside the CDR3, the full variable domain is DTGVSQNPRHKITKRGQNVTFRCDPISEHNRLYWYRQTLGQGPEFLTYFQNEAQLEKSRLLSDRFSAERPKGSFSTLEIQRTEQGDSAMYLCASSPGLGETEAFFGQGTRLTVV.

This clonotype was picked up many times. This chain joins TRBV6-2 or TRBV6-3 and TRBJ2-3; D is unresolved. This CDR3 is 16 amino acids long. V lost 6 bases, J lost 0 bases, and 16 bases lay in between. The germline gives CDR1 MNHEY, CDR2 SVGEGT. The CDR3: CASSRPRETSTDTQYF. DNA for the CDR3: TGTGCCAGCAGCCGCCCCCGAGAAACTAGCACAGATACGCAGTATTTT.

The table lists this clonotype with many counts. The chain has TRBV20-1 and TRBJ2-7, with D hard to call. The germline V and J ends were trimmed by 5 bases and 4 bases, with 15 bases remaining between them. Germline CDR1 reads DFQATT; CDR2 reads SNEGSKA (reference sequence). This CDR3 contains 13 residues. CDR3 DNA sequence: TGCAGTGCTTCCTCCCCGTCGGGTTACGAGCAGTACTTC. This sequence encodes CSASSPSGYEQYF.

This clonotype was counted at least ten times. The CDR3 region has the DNA TGTGCCAGCAGCCCCGGGTGGCTGGCCTACGAGCAGTACTTC. Its translation is CASSPGWLAYEQYF. The rearrangement joins TRBV7-9 to TRBJ2-7; D gene unclear. Per germline, CDR1 SEHNR and CDR2 FQNEAQ (reference sequence). The CDR3 loop spans 14 amino acids. V was pared by 5 bases and J by 2 bases, with 13 bases between.

In its sample, this clonotype was seen many times. The chain uses TRBV20-1 and TRBJ2-5, with TRBD2 identical over 7 bases. The CDR3 has 14 amino acids. Germline assignment: CDR1 DFQATT and CDR2 SNEGSKA (reference sequence). V lost 5 bases and J lost 2; bases outside the gene matches: 8. CDR3 region: CSAPVGGIQETQYF. The CDR3 coding sequence is TGCAGTGCTCCTGTGGGGGGGATACAAGAGACCCAGTACTTC.

This clonotype was found many times. This rearrangement joins TRBV6-1 to TRBJ2-2; 7 bases are shared with TRBD1. The CDR3 extends over 14 amino acids. Germline V gene sequence: CDR1 MNHNS, CDR2 SASEGT. The V and J ends lost 5 bases and 6 bases, in that order; junction bases with no gene match: 6. CDR3 protein: CASSSAGGAGELFF. In DNA, the CDR3 is TGTGCCAGCAGTTCGGCAGGGGGTGCCGGGGAGCTGTTTTTT.

This clonotype was detected many times. The rearrangement uses TRBV29-1 and TRBJ2-2; the D is unclear. CDR1 is SQVTM and CDR2 is ANQGSEA in the germline V gene. The CDR3 extends over 12 amino acids. Trimming took off 7 bases at V and 7 bases at J, with 13 bases between the two ends. The CDR3 sequence is CSAIDIIGELFF. The CDR3 region has the DNA TGCAGCGCAATAGACATTATCGGGGAGCTGTTTTTT.

This clonotype has a handful of counts. The V gene is TRBV20-1, the J gene TRBJ1-5; TRBD1 agrees at 8 bases. CDR3 size: 15 residues. Trimming removed 6 bases from V and 2 bases from J; junction bases left unmatched: 9. Germline V gives CDR1 DFQATT, CDR2 SNEGSKA (reference sequence). CDR3 residues: CSAPPPGGGNQPQHF. The CDR3 nucleotides read TGCAGTGCCCCCCCCCCAGGGGGCGGCAATCAGCCCCAGCATTTT.